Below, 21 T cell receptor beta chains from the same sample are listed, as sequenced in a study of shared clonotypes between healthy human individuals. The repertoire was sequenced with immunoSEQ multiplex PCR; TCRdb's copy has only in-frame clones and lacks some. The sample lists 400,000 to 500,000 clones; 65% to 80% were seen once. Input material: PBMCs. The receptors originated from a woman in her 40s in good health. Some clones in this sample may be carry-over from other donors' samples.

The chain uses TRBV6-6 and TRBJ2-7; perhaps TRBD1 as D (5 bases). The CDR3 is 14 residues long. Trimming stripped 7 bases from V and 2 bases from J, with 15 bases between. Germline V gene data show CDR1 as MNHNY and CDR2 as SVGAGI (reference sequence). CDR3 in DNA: TGTGCCAGCACGTTGGGTGCAGGGACCTACGAGCAGTACTTC. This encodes CASTLGAGTYEQYF.

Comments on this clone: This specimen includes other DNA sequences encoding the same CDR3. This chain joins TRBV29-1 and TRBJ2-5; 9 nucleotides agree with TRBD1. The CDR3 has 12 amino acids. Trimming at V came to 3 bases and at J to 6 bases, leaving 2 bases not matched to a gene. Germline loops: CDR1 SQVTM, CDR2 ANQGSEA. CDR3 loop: CSVEDRGQTQYF. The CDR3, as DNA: TGCAGCGTTGAGGACAGGGGACAGACCCAGTACTTC.

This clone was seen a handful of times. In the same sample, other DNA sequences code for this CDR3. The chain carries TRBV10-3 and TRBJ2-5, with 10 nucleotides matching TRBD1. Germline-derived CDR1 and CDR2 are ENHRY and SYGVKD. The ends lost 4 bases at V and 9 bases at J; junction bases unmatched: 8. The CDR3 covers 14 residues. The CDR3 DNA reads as TGTGCCATCAGTGTCCCGGGACAGGGGCTTCCCCAGTACTTC. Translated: CAISVPGQGLPQYF.

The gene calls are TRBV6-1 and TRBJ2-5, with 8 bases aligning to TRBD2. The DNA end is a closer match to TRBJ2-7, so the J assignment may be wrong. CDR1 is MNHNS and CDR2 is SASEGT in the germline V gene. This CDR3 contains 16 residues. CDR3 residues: CASSGRIGGERREQYF. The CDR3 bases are TGTGCCAGCAGTGGGCGGATCGGGGGGGAAAGACGCGAGCAGTACTTC.

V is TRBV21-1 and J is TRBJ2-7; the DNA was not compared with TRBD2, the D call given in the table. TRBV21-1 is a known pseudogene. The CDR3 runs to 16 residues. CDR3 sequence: CASSTGLAGGVDEQYF. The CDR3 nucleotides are TGTGCCAGCAGCACGGGACTAGCGGGAGGGGTCGACGAGCAGTACTTC.

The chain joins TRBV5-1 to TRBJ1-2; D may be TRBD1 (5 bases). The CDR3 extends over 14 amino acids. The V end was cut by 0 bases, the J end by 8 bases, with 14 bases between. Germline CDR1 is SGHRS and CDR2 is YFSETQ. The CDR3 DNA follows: TGCGCCAGCAGCTTGGAGCGGGGCTTAGAAGGCTACACCTTC. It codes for CASSLERGLEGYTF.

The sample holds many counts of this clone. CDR3 DNA: TGTGCCAGCAGCTTATCCTCAACCACAGATACGCAGTATTTT. Protein sequence: CASSLSSTTDTQYF. This sequence joins TRBV7-3 and TRBJ2-3; D is undetermined. V was pared by 2 bases and J by 2 bases, with 8 bases between. The germline V gene has CDR1 SGHTA and CDR2 FQGTGA. This CDR3 has 14 residues.

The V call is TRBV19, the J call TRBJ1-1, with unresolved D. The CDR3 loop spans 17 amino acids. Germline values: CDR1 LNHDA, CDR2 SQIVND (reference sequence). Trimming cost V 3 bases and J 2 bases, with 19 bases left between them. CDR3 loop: CASSISSFGLRNTEAFF. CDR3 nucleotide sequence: TGTGCCAGTAGTATCTCCTCATTCGGACTGAGAAACACTGAAGCTTTCTTT.

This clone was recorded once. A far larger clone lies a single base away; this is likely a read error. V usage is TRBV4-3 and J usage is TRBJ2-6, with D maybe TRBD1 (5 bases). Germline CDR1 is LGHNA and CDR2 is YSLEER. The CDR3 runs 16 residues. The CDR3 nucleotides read TGCGCCAGCAGCCAAGAAGTCGGCTCTGGGGCCAACATCCTGACTTTC. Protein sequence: CASSQEVGSGANILTF.

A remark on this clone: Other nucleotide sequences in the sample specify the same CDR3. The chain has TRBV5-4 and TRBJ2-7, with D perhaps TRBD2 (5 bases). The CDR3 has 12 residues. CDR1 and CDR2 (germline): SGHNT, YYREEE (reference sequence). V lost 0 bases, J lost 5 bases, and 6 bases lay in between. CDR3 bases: TGTGCCAGCAGCTTGGGGAGGAACGAGCAGTACTTC. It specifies CASSLGRNEQYF.

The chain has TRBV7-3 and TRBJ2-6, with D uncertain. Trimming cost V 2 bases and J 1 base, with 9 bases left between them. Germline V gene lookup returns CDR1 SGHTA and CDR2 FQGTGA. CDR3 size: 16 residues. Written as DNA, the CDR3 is TGTGCCAGCAGCTTAGCATCGGGTTCTGGGGCCAACGTCCTGACTTTC. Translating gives CASSLASGSGANVLTF.

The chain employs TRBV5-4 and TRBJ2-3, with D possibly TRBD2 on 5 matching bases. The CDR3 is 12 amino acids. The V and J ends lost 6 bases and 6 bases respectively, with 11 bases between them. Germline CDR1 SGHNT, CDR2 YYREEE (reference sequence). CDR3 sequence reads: CASTPRGDTQYF. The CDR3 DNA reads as TGTGCCAGCACCCCCCGGGGTGATACGCAGTATTTT.

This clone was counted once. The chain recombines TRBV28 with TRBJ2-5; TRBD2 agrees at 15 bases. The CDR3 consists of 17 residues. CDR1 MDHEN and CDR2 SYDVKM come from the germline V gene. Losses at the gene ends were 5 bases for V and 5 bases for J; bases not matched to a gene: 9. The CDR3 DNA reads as TGTGCCAGCAGTCTCGGACTAGCGGGAGGGGGAATTGAGACCCAGTACTTC. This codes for CASSLGLAGGGIETQYF.

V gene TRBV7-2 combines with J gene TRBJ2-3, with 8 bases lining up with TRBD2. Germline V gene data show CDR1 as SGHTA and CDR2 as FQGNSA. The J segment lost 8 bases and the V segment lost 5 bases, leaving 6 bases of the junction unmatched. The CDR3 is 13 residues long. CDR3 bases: TGTGCCAGCAGCCGGAGCGGGAGTGTTACGCAGTATTTT. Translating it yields CASSRSGSVTQYF. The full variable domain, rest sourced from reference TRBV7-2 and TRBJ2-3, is GAGVSQSPSNKVTEKGKDVELRCDPISGHTALYWYRQSLGQGLEFLIYFQGNSAPDKSGLPSDRFSAERTGGSVSTLTIQRTQQEDSAVYLCASSRSGSVTQYFGPGTRLTVL.

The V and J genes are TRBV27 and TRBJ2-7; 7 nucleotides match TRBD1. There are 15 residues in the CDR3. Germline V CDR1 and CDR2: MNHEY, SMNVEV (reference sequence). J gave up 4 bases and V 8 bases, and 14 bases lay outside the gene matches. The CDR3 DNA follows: TGTGCCAGCGGAAAAGATTTGGACAGGCCTTACGAGCAGTACTTC. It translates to CASGKDLDRPYEQYF.

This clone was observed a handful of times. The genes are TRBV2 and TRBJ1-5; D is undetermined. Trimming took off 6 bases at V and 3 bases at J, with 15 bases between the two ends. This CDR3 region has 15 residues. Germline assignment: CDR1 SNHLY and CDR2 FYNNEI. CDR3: CASRDEVIYNQPQHF. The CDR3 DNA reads TGTGCCAGCAGGGATGAAGTCATCTACAATCAGCCCCAGCATTTT.

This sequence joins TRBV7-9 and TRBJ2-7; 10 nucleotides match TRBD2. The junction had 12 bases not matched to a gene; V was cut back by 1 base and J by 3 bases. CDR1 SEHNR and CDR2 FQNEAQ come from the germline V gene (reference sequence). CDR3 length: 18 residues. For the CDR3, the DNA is TGTGCCAGCAGCTTAGGTCTAGCGGGAGTTGGGGTGAGCTACGAGCAGTACTTC. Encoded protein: CASSLGLAGVGVSYEQYF.

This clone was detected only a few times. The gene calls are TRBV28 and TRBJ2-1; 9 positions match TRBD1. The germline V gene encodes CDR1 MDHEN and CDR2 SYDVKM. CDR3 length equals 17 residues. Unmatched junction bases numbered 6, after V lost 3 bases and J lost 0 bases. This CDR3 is CASSLPGQGRSYNEQFF. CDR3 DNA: TGTGCCAGCAGTTTGCCGGGACAGGGTCGCTCCTACAATGAGCAGTTCTTC.

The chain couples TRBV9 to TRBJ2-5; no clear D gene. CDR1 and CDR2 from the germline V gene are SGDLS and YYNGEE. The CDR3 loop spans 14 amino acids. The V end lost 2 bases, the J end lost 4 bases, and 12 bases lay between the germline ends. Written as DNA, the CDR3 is TGTGCCAGCAGCGTGGATAGCAGAACAGAGACCCAGTACTTC. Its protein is CASSVDSRTETQYF.

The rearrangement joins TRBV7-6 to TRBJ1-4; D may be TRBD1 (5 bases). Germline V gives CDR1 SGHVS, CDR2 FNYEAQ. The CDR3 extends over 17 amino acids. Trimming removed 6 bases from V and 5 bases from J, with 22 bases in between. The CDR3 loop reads CASSPRPSRGRNEKLFF. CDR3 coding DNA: TGTGCCAGCAGTCCAAGGCCCTCCCGGGGGAGGAATGAAAAACTGTTTTTT.

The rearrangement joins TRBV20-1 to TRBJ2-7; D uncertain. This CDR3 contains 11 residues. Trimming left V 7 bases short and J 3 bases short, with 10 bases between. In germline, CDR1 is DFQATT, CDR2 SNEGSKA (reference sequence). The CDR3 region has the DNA TGCAGTGTCCCCAGGTACTACGAGCAGTACTTC. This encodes CSVPRYYEQYF.